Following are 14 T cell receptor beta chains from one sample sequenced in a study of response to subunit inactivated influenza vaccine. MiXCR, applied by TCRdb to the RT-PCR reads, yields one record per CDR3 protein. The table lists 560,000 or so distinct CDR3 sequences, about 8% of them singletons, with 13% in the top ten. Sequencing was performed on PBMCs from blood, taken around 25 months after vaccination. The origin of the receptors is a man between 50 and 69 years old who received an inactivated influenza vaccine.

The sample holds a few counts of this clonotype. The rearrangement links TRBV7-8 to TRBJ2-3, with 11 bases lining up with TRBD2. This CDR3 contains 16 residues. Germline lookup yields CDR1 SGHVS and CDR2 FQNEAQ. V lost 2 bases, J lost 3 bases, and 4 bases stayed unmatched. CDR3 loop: CASSLQTSGVTDTQYF. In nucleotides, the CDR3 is TGTGCCAGCAGCTTACAGACTAGCGGGGTGACAGATACGCAGTATTTT.

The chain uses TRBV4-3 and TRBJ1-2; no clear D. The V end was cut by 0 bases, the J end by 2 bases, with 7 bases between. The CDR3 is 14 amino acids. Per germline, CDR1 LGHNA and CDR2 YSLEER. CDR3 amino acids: CASSQEVKNYGYTF. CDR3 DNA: TGCGCCAGCAGCCAAGAGGTCAAGAACTATGGCTACACCTTC.

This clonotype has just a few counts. The CDR3: CSAEGQAGYGYTF. In DNA, the CDR3 is TGCAGTGCGGAGGGACAGGCCGGATACGGCTACACCTTC. This chain uses TRBV20-1 with TRBJ1-2, with 8 bases fitting TRBD1. This CDR3 contains 13 residues. Per the germline V gene, CDR1 is DFQATT and CDR2 is SNEGSKA (reference sequence). J lost 8 bases, V lost 6 bases, and 11 bases had no gene match.

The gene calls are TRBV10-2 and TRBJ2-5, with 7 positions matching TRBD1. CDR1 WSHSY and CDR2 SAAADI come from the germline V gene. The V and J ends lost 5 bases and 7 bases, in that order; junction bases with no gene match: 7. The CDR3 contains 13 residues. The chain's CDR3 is CASSPGQPMTQYF. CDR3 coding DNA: TGCGCCAGCAGTCCGGGACAGCCTATGACCCAGTACTTC.

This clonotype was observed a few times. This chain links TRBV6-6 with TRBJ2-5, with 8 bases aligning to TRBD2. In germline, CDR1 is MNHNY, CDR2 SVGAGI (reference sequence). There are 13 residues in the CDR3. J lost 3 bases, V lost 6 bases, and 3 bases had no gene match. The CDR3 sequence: CASSILAEETQYF. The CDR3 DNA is TGTGCCAGCAGCATACTAGCGGAAGAGACCCAGTACTTC.

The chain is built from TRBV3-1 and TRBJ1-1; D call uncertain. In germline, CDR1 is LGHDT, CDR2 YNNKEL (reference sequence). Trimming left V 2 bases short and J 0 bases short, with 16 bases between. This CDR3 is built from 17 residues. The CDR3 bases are TGTGCCAGCAGCCAAAAAGTGCAATTTACAGTGAACACTGAAGCTTTCTTT. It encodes CASSQKVQFTVNTEAFF.

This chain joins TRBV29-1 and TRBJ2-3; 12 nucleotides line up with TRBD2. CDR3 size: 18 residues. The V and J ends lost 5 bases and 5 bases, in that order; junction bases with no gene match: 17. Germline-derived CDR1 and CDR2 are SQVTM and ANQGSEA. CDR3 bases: TGCAGCGTTCGGCTCGCTTCGACTAGCGGGGGCCGGGGAGATACGCAGTATTTT. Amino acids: CSVRLASTSGGRGDTQYF.

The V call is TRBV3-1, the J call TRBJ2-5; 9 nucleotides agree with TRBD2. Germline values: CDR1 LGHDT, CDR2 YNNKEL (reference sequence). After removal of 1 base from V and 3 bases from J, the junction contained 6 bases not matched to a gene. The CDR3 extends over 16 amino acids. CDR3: CASSQGTASGEETQYF. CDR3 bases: TGTGCCAGCAGCCAAGGCACGGCTAGCGGGGAAGAGACCCAGTACTTC.

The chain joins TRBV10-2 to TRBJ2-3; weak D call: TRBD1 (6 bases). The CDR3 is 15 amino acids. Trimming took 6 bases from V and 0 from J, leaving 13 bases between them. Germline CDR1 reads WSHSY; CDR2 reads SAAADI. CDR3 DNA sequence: TGCGCCAGCAGGGCTACAGGGTATAGCACAGATACGCAGTATTTT. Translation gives CASRATGYSTDTQYF.

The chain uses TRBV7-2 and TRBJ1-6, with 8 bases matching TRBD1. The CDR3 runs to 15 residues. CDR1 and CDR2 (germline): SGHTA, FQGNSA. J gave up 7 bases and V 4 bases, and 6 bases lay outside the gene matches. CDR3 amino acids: CASSSAGGRNSPLHF. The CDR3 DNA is TGTGCCAGCAGCTCCGCAGGGGGCAGGAATTCACCCCTCCACTTT.

In DNA, the CDR3 is TGTGCCAGCAGCTGGGACAGGGCCCTCCACTTT. Translating it yields CASSWDRALHF. The chain joins TRBV7-9 to TRBJ1-6; 9 bases map to TRBD1. This CDR3 spans 11 amino acids. Per germline, CDR1 SEHNR and CDR2 FQNEAQ (reference sequence). The V segment lost 4 bases and the J segment 14 bases; nucleotides outside the gene matches: 0.

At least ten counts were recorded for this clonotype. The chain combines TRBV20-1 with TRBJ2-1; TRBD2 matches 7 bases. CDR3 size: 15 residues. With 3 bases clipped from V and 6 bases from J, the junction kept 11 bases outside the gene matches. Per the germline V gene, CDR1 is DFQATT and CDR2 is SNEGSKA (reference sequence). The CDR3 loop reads CSASVGLVTGNEQFF. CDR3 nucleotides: TGCAGTGCTAGCGTTGGACTAGTTACCGGCAATGAGCAGTTCTTC.

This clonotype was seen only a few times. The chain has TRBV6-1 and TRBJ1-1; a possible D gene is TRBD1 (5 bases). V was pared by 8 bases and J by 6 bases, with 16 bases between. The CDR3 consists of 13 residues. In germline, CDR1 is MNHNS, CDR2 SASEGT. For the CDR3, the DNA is TGTGCCAGCCAACCCCTGGGGGTGGCTGAAGCTTTCTTT. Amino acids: CASQPLGVAEAFF.

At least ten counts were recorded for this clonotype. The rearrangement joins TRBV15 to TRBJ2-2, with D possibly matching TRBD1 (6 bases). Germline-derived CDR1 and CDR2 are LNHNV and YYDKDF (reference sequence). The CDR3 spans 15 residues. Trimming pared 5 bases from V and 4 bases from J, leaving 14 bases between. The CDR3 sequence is CATSSRGRGTGELFF. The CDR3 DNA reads TGTGCCACCAGCTCCCGGGGCAGGGGCACCGGGGAGCTGTTTTTT.